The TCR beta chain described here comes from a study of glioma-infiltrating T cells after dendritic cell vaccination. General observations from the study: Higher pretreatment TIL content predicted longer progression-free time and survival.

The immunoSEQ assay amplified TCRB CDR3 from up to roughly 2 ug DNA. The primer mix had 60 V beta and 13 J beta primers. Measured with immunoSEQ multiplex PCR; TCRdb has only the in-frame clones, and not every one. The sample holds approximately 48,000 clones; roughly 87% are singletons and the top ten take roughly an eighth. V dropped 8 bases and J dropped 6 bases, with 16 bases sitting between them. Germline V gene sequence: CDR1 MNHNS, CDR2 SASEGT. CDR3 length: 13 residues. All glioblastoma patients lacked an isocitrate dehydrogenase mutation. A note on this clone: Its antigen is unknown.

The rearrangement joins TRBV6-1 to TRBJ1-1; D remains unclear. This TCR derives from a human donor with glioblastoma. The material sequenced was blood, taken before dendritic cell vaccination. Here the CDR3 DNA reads TGTGCCAGCCCTCCATGGGAGGGCGCTGAAGCTTTCTTT. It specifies CASPPWEGAEAFF.